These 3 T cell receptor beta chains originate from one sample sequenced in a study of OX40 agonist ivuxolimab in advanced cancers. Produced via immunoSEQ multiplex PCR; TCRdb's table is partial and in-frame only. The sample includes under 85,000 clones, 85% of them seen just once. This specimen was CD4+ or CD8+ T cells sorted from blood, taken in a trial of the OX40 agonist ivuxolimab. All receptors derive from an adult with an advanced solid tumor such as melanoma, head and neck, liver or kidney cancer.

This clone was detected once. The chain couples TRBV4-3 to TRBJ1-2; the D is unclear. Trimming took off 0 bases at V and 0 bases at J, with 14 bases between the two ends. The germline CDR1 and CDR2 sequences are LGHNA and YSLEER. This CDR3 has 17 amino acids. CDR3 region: CASSQDFIFTANYGYTF. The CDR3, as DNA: TGCGCCAGCAGCCAAGACTTCATCTTCACCGCTAACTATGGCTACACCTTC.

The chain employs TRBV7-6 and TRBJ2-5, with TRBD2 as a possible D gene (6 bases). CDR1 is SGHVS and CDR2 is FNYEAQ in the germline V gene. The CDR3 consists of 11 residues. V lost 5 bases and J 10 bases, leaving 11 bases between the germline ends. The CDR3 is CASSPGEVQYF. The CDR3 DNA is TGTGCCAGCAGCCCCGGGGAGGTCCAGTACTTC.

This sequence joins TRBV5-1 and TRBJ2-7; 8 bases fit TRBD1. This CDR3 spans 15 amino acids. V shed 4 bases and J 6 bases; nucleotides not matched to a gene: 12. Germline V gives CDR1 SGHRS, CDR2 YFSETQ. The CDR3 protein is CASSPGTGQGGEQYF. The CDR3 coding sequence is TGCGCCAGCAGCCCTGGGACAGGTCAAGGTGGCGAGCAGTACTTC.